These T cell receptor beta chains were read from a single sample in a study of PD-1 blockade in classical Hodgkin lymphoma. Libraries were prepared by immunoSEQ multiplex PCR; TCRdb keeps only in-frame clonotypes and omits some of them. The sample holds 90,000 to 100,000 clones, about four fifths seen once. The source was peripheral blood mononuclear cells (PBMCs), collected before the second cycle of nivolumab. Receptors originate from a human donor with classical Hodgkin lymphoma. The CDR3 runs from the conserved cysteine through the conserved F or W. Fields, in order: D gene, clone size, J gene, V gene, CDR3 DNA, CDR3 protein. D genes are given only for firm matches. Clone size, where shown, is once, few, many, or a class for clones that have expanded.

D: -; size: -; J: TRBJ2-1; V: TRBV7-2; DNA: TGTGCCAGCAGCTTAGCGGGACCGATCTACAATGAGCAGTTCTTC; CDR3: CASSLAGPIYNEQFF
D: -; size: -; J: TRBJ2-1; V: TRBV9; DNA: TGTGCCAGCAGCCCCACCCCGGACGGCTACAATGAGCAGTTCTTC; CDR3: CASSPTPDGYNEQFF
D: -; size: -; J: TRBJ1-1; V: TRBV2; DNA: TGTGCCAGCAAGTTACAGCCCTCGAACACTGAAGCTTTCTTT; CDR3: CASKLQPSNTEAFF
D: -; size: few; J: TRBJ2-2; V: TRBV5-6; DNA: TGTGCCAGCAGCAAGTCTAACCGTGTGGAGCTGTTTTTT; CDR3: CASSKSNRVELFF
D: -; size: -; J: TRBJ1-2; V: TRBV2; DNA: TGTGCCAGCACTGAACGGGGAGTATCGGGCGGCTACACCTTC; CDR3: CASTERGVSGGYTF
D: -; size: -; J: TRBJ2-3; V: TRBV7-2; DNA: TGTGCCAGCAGCGCCCCTGGCAGGGTGTTAGCAGATACGCAGTATTTT; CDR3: CASSAPGRVLADTQYF
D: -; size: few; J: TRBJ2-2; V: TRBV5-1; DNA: TGCGCCAGCAGCTCGACAGTGGACGGGGAGCTGTTTTTT; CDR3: CASSSTVDGELFF
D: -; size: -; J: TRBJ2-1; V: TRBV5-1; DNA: TGCGCCAGCAGCGGGAGCGGGCATGTCTCCTACAATGAGCAGTTCTTC; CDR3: CASSGSGHVSYNEQFF
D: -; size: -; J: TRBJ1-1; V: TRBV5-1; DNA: TGCGCCAGCAGCTTGAGGGCTTTCGACACTGAAGCTTTCTTT; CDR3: CASSLRAFDTEAFF
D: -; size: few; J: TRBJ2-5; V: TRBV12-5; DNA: TGTGCTAGTGGTTGGGCCGAGACCCAGTACTTC; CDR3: CASGWAETQYF
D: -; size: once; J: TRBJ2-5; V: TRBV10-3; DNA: TGTGCCATCAGTGAGCGGCAGCAAGAGACCCAGTACTTC; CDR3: CAISERQQETQYF